A single T cell receptor (beta chain) is shown here with its context. The repertoire was sequenced with immunoSEQ multiplex PCR; TCRdb's copy has only in-frame clones and lacks some. This sample has roughly 400,000 clones, with 80% to 95% found just once. The data originate from a study of control samples from healthy donors and cancer patients. Sequencing input: PBMCs. The TCR originated in a man aged 35 to 55 with head and neck cancer.

The CDR3 DNA reads as TGTGCCAGTAGTATGCAGGGCCAACAAAACTATGGCTACACCTTC. This codes for CASSMQGQQNYGYTF. The J gene is TRBJ1-2, the V gene TRBV19; weak D call: TRBD1 (5 bases). The CDR3 sequence is 15 residues long. Germline loops: CDR1 LNHDA, CDR2 SQIVND (reference sequence). V lost 3 bases to trimming and J lost 2 bases, with 13 bases between them. Using reference TRBV19 and TRBJ1-2 for the parts outside the CDR3, the full variable domain is DGGITQSPKYLFRKEGQNVTLSCEQNLNHDAMYWYRQDPGQGLRLIYYSQIVNDFQKGDIAEGYSVSREKKESFPLTVTSAQKNPTAFYLCASSMQGQQNYGYTFGSGTRLTVV.